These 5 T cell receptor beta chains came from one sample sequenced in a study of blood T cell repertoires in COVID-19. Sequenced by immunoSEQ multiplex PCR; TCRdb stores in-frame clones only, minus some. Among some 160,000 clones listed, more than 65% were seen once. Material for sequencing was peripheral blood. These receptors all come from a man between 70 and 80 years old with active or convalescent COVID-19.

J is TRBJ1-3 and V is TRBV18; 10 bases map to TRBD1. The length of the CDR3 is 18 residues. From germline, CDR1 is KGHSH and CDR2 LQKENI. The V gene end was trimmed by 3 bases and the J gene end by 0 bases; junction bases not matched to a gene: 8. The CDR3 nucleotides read TGTGCCAGCTCACCTGACAGGGGGCTGGGGAGCTCTGGAAACACCATATATTTT. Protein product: CASSPDRGLGSSGNTIYF.

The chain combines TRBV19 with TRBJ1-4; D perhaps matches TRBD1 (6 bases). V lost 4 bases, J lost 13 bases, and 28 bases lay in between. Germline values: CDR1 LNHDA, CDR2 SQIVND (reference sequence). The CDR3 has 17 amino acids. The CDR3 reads CASSTHPTGTRGVRLFF. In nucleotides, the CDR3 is TGTGCCAGTAGTACCCACCCTACAGGGACGCGCGGCGTGAGACTGTTTTTT.

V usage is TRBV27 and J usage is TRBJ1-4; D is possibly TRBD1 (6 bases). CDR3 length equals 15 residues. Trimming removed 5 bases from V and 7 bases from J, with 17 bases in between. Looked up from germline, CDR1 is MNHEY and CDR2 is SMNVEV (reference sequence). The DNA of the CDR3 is TGTGCCAGCAGTCTCCGCAGGGGATGGATTGAAAAACTGTTTTTT. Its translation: CASSLRRGWIEKLFF.

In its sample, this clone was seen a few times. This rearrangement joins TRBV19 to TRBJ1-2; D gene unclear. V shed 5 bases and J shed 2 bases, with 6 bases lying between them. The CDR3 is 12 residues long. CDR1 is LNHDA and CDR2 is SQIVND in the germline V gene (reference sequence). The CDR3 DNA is TGTGCCAGTAGTTGGAGGAACTATGGCTACACCTTC. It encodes CASSWRNYGYTF.

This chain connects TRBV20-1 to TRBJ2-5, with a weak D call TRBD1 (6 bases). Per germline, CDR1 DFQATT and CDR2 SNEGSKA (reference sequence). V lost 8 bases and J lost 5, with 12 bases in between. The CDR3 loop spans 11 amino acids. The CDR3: CSQQGSETQYF. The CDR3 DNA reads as TGCAGTCAACAGGGTAGCGAGACCCAGTACTTC.